This TCR beta chain originates from a study of T cell changes during pregnancy in multiple sclerosis. CDR3 length: 14 amino acids. V was shortened by 0 bases and J by 5 bases, with 8 bases between the two germline ends. CDR1 and CDR2 from the germline V gene are KGHSY and FQNENV. Assay: immunoSEQ multiplex PCR; the TCRdb copy retains only in-frame clones and omits some. The sample holds about 75,000 clones, around 89% seen once. The V gene is TRBV16, the J gene TRBJ2-1, with D tentatively TRBD1 (6 bases). The sample in question was peripheral blood, obtained in the first trimester of pregnancy. The TCR originated in a female donor in good health, enrolled as a control in a pregnancy study. The CDR3 sequence: CASSQSHRDNEQFF. The DNA for the CDR3 is TGTGCCAGCAGCCAATCTCACAGGGACAATGAGCAGTTCTTC.